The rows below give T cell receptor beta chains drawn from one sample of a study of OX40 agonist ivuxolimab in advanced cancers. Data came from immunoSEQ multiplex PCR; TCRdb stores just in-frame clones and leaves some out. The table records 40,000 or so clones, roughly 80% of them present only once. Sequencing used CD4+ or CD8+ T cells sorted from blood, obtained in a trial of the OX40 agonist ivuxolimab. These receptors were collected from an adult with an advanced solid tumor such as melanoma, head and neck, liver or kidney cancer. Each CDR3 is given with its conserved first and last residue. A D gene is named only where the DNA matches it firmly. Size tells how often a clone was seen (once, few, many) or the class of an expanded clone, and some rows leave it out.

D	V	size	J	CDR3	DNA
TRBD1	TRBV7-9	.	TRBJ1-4	CASSRTGGNEKLFF	TGTGCCAGCAGCCGGACAGGGGGCAATGAAAAACTGTTTTTT
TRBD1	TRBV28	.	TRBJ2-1	CASRSRQGGNEQFF	TGTGCCAGCAGGAGCAGACAGGGGGGAAATGAGCAGTTCTTC
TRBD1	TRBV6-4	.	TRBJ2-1	CASSDSRQGLSEQFF	TGTGCCAGCAGTGACTCGAGACAGGGGTTAAGTGAGCAGTTCTTC
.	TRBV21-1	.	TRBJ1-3	CASSKGSGRGNTIYF	TGTGCCAGCAGCAAAGGATCCGGCCGTGGAAACACCATATATTTT
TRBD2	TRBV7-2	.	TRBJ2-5	CASSPPLGSRLAGGETQYF	TGTGCCAGCAGCCCCCCCCTCGGCAGCAGACTAGCGGGAGGAGAGACCCAGTACTTC
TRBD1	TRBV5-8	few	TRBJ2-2	CASYTGQGRRPGELFF	TGTGCCAGCTATACGGGACAGGGGAGACGTCCCGGGGAGCTGTTTTTT
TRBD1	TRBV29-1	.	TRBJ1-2	CSAPDRGYGYTF	TGCAGCGCACCCGACAGGGGCTATGGCTACACCTTC
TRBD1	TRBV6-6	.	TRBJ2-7	CASSQGTGSSYEQYF	TGTGCCAGCAGTCAGGGGACAGGGAGCTCCTACGAGCAGTACTTC
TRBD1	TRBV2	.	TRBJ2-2	CASSPGGVTGELFF	TGTGCCAGCAGTCCAGGGGGTGTAACCGGGGAGCTGTTTTTT
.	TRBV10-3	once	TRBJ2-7	CAISEDRTIRAEQYF	TGTGCCATCAGTGAAGATAGGACTATAAGAGCCGAGCAGTACTTC
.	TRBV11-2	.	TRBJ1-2	CASSLMGARGYGYTF	TGTGCCAGCAGCTTGATGGGGGCGCGAGGCTATGGCTACACCTTC
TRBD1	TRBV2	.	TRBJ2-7	CASSWTGVYEQYF	TGTGCCAGCAGCTGGACAGGGGTTTACGAGCAGTACTTC
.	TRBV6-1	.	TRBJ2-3	CASSEYQVGVDTQYF	TGTGCCAGCAGTGAATATCAGGTCGGGGTAGATACGCAGTATTTT
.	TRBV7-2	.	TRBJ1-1	CASSLLQAEAFF	TGTGCCAGCAGCCTCCTACAGGCTGAAGCTTTCTTT
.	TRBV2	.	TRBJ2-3	CASSEARRRDTQYF	TGTGCCAGCAGTGAAGCTCGGCGGAGGGATACGCAGTATTTT
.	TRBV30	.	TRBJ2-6	CAWSVRGSGANVLTF	TGTGCCTGGAGTGTACGGGGATCTGGGGCCAACGTCCTGACTTTC
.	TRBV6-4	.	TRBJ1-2	CASSDPGSRGYTF	TGTGCCAGCAGTGACCCAGGGAGTCGGGGCTACACCTTC
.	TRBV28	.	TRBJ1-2	CASSSPGRNNYGYTF	TGTGCCAGCAGTTCTCCGGGACGGAATAACTATGGCTACACCTTC
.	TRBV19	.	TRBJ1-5	CASSIPLNSNQPQHF	TGTGCCAGTAGTATTCCCCTGAATAGCAATCAGCCCCAGCATTTT
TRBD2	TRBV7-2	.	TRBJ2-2	CASSVTIAGGGGELFF	TGTGCCAGCAGCGTGACGATAGCGGGAGGGGGCGGGGAGCTGTTTTTT
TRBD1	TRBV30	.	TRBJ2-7	CAWSTGGAEQYF	TGTGCCTGGAGTACAGGGGGCGCCGAGCAGTACTTC
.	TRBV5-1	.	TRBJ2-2	CASSQGSNTGELFF	TGCGCCAGCAGCCAGGGGTCGAACACCGGGGAGCTGTTTTTT
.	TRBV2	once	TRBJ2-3	CASRGRQSTDTQYF	TGTGCCAGCAGGGGCCGACAGAGCACAGATACGCAGTATTTT
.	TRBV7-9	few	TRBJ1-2	CASSPRFRAPDYGYTF	TGTGCCAGCAGCCCCCGATTCCGGGCACCTGACTATGGCTACACCTTC
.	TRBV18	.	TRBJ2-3	CASSDSGNTQYF	TGTGCCAGCTCAGACTCTGGAAATACGCAGTATTTT
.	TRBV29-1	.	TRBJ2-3	CSVDTGFFTDTQYF	TGCAGCGTTGATACTGGCTTCTTCACAGATACGCAGTATTTT
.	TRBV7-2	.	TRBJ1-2	CASSQGPVPNYGYTF	TGTGCCAGCAGTCAGGGGCCGGTTCCTAACTATGGCTACACCTTC
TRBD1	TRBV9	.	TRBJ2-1	CASSPRTGDTYNEQFF	TGTGCCAGCAGCCCCCGGACAGGGGACACCTACAATGAGCAGTTCTTC
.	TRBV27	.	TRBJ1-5	CASSPQSGQPQHF	TGTGCCAGCAGCCCCCAAAGTGGCCAGCCCCAGCATTTT
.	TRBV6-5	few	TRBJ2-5	CASSATEEETQYF	TGTGCCAGCAGCGCGACAGAAGAAGAGACCCAGTACTTC
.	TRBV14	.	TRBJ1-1	CASSPRYRVMNTEAFF	TGTGCCAGCAGCCCCCGCTACAGGGTCATGAACACTGAAGCTTTCTTT
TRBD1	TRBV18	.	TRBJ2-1	CASSPGPDRGGGEQFF	TGTGCCAGCTCACCGGGCCCAGACAGGGGAGGCGGTGAGCAGTTCTTC
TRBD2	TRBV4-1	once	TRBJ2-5	CASSQAAGGLETQYF	TGCGCCAGCAGCCAAGCAGCGGGGGGGCTAGAGACCCAGTACTTC
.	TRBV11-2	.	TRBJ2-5	CASSLESGETQYF	TGTGCCAGCAGCTTAGAGTCAGGAGAGACCCAGTACTTC
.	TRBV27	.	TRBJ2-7	CASSLAGTSVSYEQYF	TGTGCCAGCAGCCTAGCCGGGACAAGCGTTTCCTACGAGCAGTACTTC
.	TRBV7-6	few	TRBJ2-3	CASSLGSETASSTDTQYF	TGTGCCAGCAGCTTAGGTAGCGAGACAGCGTCTAGCACAGATACGCAGTATTTT
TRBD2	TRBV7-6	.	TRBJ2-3	CASSLVAGGYTDTQYF	TGTGCCAGCAGCTTAGTAGCGGGGGGGTACACAGATACGCAGTATTTT
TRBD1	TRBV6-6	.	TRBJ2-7	CASTTLRGQAPYEQYF	TGTGCCAGCACAACATTAAGGGGACAGGCTCCCTACGAGCAGTACTTC
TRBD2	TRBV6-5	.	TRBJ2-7	CASSYSREGIYEQYF	TGTGCCAGCAGTTACTCTCGGGAGGGAATTTACGAGCAGTACTTC
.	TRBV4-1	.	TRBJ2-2	CASSQSLLGGRRNTGELFF	TGCGCCAGCAGCCAAAGTTTGTTAGGGGGTAGGAGGAACACCGGGGAGCTGTTTTTT
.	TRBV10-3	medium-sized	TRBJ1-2	CAISEFTDVNYGYTF	TGTGCCATCAGTGAGTTCACAGACGTAAACTATGGCTACACCTTC
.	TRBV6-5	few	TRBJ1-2	CASSPYGYTF	TGTGCCAGCAGTCCCTATGGCTACACCTTC
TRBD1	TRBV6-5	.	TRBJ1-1	CASSPRDRNTEAFF	TGTGCCAGCAGCCCCAGGGACAGGAACACTGAAGCTTTCTTT
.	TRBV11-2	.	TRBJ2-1	CASSFERSNEQFF	TGTGCCAGCAGCTTCGAGCGTAGCAATGAGCAGTTCTTC
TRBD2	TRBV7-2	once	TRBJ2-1	CASSLGAGGGPGLVF	TGTGCCAGCAGCTTAGGTGCGGGGGGAGGCCCGGGGTTGGTCTTC
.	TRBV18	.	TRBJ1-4	CASSPIRETNEKLFF	TGTGCCAGCTCACCTATCAGGGAGACTAATGAAAAACTGTTTTTT
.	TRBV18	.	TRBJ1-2	CASSPAGNYGYTF	TGTGCCAGCTCACCGGCAGGGAACTATGGCTACACCTTC
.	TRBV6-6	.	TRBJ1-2	CASSYSTPYGYTF	TGTGCCAGCAGTTACTCGACCCCCTATGGCTACACCTTC
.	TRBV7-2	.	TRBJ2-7	CASSLSSSGEQYF	TGTGCCAGCAGCTTATCCTCTTCTGGCGAGCAGTACTTC
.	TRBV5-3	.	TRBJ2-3	CARSLDGQGSDTQYF	TGTGCCAGAAGCTTGGATGGTCAGGGGTCAGATACGCAGTATTTT
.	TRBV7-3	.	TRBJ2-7	CASSLDWPNEQYF	TGTGCCAGCAGCTTAGATTGGCCTAACGAGCAGTACTTC
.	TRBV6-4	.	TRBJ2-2	CASSAAGASGSTGELFF	TGTGCCAGCAGTGCGGCAGGGGCTAGCGGAAGCACCGGGGAGCTGTTTTTT